The present entry profiles one TCR beta chain with its context. Its antigen is unidentified. With a much larger clone just one base away, this may be a read error. No conserved phenylalanine or tryptophan is present at the end of the CDR3, so a read error is the likely explanation. The CDR3 loop spans 13 amino acids. Germline CDR1 reads SGHTS; CDR2 reads YDEGEE. The J segment lost 5 bases and the V segment lost 6 bases, leaving 6 bases of the junction unmatched. It was across several immunoSEQ plates that each subset's genomic DNA was evenly split. The repertoire was sequenced with immunoSEQ multiplex PCR; TCRdb's copy has only in-frame clones and lacks some. Seen here are about 490,000 clones, over 60% observed once, and the top ten hold 10% to 15%. The data belong to a study of shared clonotypes between healthy human individuals. General study findings and limits: Collection of samples was limited to blood; tissue repertoires likely differ. Sequencing depth was predicted to influence how clonotypes are shared among donors. Donor scarcity curtailed the genetic and exposure-history diversity represented herein.

The TCR was taken from a woman aged 40 to 50 in good health. Some clones in this sample may be carry-over from other donors' samples. The rearrangement uses TRBV5-8 and TRBJ1-1; 8 bases line up with TRBD1. The sequenced sample consisted of PBMCs. The CDR3 loop is CASTRTGGTEAFS. CDR3 sequence (DNA): TGTGCCAGCACGCGAACAGGGGGGACTGAAGCTTTCTCT.